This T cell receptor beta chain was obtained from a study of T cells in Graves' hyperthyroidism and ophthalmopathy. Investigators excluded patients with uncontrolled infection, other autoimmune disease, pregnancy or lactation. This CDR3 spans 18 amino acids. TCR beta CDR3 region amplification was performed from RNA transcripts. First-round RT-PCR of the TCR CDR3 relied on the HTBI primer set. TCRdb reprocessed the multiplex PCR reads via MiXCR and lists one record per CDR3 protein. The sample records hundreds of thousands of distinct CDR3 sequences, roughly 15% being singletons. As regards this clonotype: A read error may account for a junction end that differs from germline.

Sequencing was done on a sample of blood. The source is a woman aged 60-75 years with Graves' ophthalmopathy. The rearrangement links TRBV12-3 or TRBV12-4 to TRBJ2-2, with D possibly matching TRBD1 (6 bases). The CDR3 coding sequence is TGTGCCAGCAGCTCCGGGCAGGGGAGAGGGGCGAACACCAGGGAGCTGTTTTTT. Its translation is CASSSGQGRGANTRELFF.